A selection of T cell receptor beta chains follows, all from one sample in a study of OX40 agonist ivuxolimab in advanced cancers. Using immunoSEQ multiplex PCR, the repertoire was profiled, and TCRdb retains in-frame clones only, with some absent. The repertoire holds more than 80,000 clones, with more than 75% as singletons. The sample was CD4+ or CD8+ T cells sorted from blood, taken in a trial of the OX40 agonist ivuxolimab. All receptors derive from an adult with an advanced solid tumor such as melanoma, head and neck, liver or kidney cancer. Both conserved end residues are trimmed from each CDR3. The order of the fields is V gene, J gene, CDR3 protein.

TRBV5-1,TRBJ2-2,ASSTRDSRNTGELF
TRBV10-2,TRBJ2-2,ASSVRSRGELF
TRBV18,TRBJ2-7,ASSQGTIAYEQY
TRBV6-5,TRBJ1-5,ASSYDGRDQPQH
TRBV7-2,TRBJ2-1,ASSPDPPRYNEQF
TRBV19,TRBJ2-1,ASSIPTGHEQF
TRBV28,TRBJ2-7,ASIAGTINYEQY
TRBV7-2,TRBJ1-5,ASSVRGGGNQPQH
TRBV11-2,TRBJ2-3,ASSLRTSGGVTDTQY
TRBV27,TRBJ2-1,ASRRQDSYNEQF
TRBV6-1,TRBJ2-2,AGGGLANTGELF
TRBV19,TRBJ1-2,ASSVDTEYGYT
TRBV11-2,TRBJ1-4,ASSSRQGPNEKLF
TRBV6-1,TRBJ2-1,ASNGLAGRNEQF
TRBV29-1,TRBJ1-3,SVGGASGNTIY
TRBV6-1,TRBJ2-5,ASSRGLQETQY
TRBV21-1,TRBJ2-7,ASSNQEGEPYEQY
TRBV9,TRBJ1-2,ASSAYRGGVNYGYT
TRBV29-1,TRBJ2-3,SGLGAGVGTDTQY
TRBV6-6,TRBJ1-1,ASSYSVGTNTEAF
TRBV27,TRBJ2-3,ASRRLAGVTDTQY
TRBV7-2,TRBJ2-7,ASSLDVGTYEQY
TRBV19,TRBJ2-1,ASRRTSGGSDEQF
TRBV27,TRBJ1-4,ASSTQQKGSEKLF
TRBV7-2,TRBJ2-3,ASSFRQGARTDTQY
TRBV7-2,TRBJ2-5,ASSRRTSGRAGQETQY
TRBV5-4,TRBJ2-1,ASSFPGTGEINEQF
TRBV7-6,TRBJ2-5,ASSLDQQETQY
TRBV6-1,TRBJ2-7,ASSLRFREQY
TRBV15,TRBJ2-2,ATSPPGRGELF
TRBV2,TRBJ1-6,ASSEDRNYNSPLH
TRBV6-1,TRBJ2-7,ASSELLYEQY
TRBV7-7,TRBJ2-5,ASSDPSTGTQY
TRBV2,TRBJ2-5,ASSVEETQY
TRBV9,TRBJ2-7,ASSADRAKEQY
TRBV29-1,TRBJ1-1,SVDGQGLNTEAF
TRBV19,TRBJ1-1,ASSRRRGVETEAF
TRBV19,TRBJ1-5,ASSPVTQPQH
TRBV7-2,TRBJ2-1,ASSSRIAGGPIIEQF
TRBV7-8,TRBJ2-3,ASSRNSGTSTDTQY
TRBV7-2,TRBJ2-7,ASSFLTGTGTSGYEQY